This TCR beta chain was captured in a study of blood T cell repertoires in COVID-19. Turning to the study itself: COVID-19 samples from acute and convalescent phases originated in the United States, Italy and Spain. PBMCs, B-cell-depleted T cells, or T cells provided the cDNA or gDNA that made up the material.

In the original analysis: Cell counts per sample came from amplifying reference gene primers. Libraries were prepared by immunoSEQ multiplex PCR; TCRdb keeps only in-frame clonotypes and omits some of them. D and trimming come from the DNA, and the V and J calls and clone size come from that table. The sample includes around 120,000 clones, about 79% of them seen just once. Germline trimming cut 4 bases from V and 5 bases from J; bases unmatched to any gene: 6. Germline V lookup: CDR1 SGHNT, CDR2 YENEEA. The CDR3 runs 15 residues. This TCR came from a man in his 70s with acute or convalescent COVID-19. This chain connects TRBV11-3 to TRBJ2-3; TRBD2 matches 10 bases. Sequencing input: peripheral blood. CDR3 in amino acids: CASSSGTSVGDTQYF. CDR3 DNA: TGTGCCAGCAGCTCAGGGACTAGCGTTGGAGATACGCAGTATTTT.